The T cell receptor beta chain described here comes from a study of hypomethylating agent response in myelodysplastic syndrome. About the research overall: Patients received azacitidine (about 75% of the 11) or decitabine (3 of 11). Broader study findings: Analysis covered a small cohort of just about eleven patients. Shared GLIPH2 clusters possibly recognizing novel MDS antigens remain unconfirmed.

V shed 6 bases and J 1 base; nucleotides not matched to a gene: 2. From germline, CDR1 is SGHVS and CDR2 FQNEAQ. This CDR3 is 15 amino acids long. Comments on this clone: The antigen remains undetermined.

Sequencing used immunoSEQ multiplex PCR; TCRdb keeps in-frame clones, though not all of them. Here the sample spans some 9,600 clones, approximately 86% being singletons. The source material was bone marrow, sampled before or after starting hypomethylating agent treatment for myelodysplastic syndrome (not recorded which). The chain has TRBV7-8 and TRBJ2-2; TRBD1 matches 10 bases. This TCR was sampled from a human donor with myelodysplastic syndrome. CDR3: CASSWDRGNTGELFF. For the CDR3, the DNA is TGTGCCAGCAGTTGGGACAGGGGGAACACCGGGGAGCTGTTTTTT.